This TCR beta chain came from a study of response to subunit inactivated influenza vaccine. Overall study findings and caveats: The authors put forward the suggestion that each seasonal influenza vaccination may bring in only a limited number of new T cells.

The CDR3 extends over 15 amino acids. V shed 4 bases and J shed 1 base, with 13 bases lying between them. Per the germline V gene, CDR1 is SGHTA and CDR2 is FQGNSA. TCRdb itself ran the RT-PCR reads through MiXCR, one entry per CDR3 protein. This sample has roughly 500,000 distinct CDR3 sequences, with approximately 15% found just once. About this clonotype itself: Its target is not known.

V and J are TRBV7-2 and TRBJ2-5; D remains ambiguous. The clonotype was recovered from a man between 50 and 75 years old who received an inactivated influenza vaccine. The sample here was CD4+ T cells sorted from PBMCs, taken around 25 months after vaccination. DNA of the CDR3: TGTGCCAGCAGCTCGCTAGGTGGGATCCAAGAGACCCAGTACTTC. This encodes CASSSLGGIQETQYF.